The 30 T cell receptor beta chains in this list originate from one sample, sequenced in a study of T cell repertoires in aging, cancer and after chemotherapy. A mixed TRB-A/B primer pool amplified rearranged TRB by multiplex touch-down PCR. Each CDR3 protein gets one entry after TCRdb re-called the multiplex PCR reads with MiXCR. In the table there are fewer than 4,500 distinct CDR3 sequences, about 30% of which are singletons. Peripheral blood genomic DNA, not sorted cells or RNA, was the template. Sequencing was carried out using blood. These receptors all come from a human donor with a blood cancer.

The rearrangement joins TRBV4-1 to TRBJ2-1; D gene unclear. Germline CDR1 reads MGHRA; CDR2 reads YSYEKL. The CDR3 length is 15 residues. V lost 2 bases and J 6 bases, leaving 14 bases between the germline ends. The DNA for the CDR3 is TGCGCCAGCAGCCAAATAGCAGGCCCCCTCAATGAGCAGTTCTTC. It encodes CASSQIAGPLNEQFF.

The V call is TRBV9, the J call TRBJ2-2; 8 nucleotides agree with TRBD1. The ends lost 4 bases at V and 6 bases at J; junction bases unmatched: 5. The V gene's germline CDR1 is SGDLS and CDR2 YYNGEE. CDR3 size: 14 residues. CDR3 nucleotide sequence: TGTGCCAGCAGCCCCCAGGGGGCGGCCGGGGAGCTGTTTTTT. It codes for CASSPQGAAGELFF.

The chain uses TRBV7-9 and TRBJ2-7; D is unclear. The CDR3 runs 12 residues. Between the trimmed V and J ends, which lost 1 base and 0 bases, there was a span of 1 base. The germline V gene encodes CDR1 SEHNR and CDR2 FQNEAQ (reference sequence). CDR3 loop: CASSLGSYEQYF. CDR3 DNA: TGTGCCAGCAGCTTAGGCTCCTACGAGCAGTACTTC.

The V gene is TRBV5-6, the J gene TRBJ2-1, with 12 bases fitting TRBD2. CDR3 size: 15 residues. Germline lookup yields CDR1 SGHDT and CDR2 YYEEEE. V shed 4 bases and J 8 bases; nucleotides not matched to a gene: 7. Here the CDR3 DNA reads TGTGCCAGCAGCCTGACTAGCGGGAGTTCATATGAGCAGTTCTTC. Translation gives CASSLTSGSSYEQFF.

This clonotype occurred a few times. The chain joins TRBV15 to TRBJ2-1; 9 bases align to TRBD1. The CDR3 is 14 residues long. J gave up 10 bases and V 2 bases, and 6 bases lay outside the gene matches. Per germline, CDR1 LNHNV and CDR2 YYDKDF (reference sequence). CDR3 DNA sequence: TGTGCCACCAGCAGACCGGGACAGGGACTGGAGCAGTTCTTC. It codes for CATSRPGQGLEQFF.

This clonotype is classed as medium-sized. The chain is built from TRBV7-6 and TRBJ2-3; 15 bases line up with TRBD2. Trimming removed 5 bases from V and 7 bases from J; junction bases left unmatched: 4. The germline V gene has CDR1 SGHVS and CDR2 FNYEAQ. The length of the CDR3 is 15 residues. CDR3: CASSGLAGGPNTQYF. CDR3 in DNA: TGTGCCAGCAGCGGACTAGCGGGAGGGCCTAATACGCAGTATTTT. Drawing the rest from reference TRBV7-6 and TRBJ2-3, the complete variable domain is GAGVSQSPRYKVTKRGQDVALRCDPISGHVSLYWYRQALGQGPEFLTYFNYEAQQDKSGLPNDRFSAERPEGSISTLTIQRTEQRDSAMYRCASSGLAGGPNTQYFGPGTRLTVL.

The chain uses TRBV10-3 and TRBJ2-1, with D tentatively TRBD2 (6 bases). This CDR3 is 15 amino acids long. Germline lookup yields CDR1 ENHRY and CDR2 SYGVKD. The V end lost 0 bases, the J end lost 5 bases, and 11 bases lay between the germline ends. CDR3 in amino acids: CAISESVGTDNEQFF. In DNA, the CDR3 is TGTGCCATCAGTGAGTCAGTAGGGACTGACAATGAGCAGTTCTTC.

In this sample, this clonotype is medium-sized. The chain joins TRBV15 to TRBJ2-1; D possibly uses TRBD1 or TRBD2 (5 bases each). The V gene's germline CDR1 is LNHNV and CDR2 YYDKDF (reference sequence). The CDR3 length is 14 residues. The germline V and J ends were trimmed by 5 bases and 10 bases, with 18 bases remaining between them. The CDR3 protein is CATSRSGGSGEQFF. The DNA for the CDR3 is TGTGCCACCAGCCGGAGTGGGGGATCAGGGGAGCAGTTCTTC.

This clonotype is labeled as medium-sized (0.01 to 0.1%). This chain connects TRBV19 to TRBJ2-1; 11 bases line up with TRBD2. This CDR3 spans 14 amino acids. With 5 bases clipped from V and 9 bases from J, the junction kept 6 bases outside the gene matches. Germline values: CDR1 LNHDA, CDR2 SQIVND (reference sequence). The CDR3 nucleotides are TGTGCCAGTAGTGTACTAGCGGGAGCGGGTGAGCAGTTCTTC. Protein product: CASSVLAGAGEQFF. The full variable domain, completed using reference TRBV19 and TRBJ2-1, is DGGITQSPKYLFRKEGQNVTLSCEQNLNHDAMYWYRQDPGQGLRLIYYSQIVNDFQKGDIAEGYSVSREKKESFPLTVTSAQKNPTAFYLCASSVLAGAGEQFFGPGTRLTVL.

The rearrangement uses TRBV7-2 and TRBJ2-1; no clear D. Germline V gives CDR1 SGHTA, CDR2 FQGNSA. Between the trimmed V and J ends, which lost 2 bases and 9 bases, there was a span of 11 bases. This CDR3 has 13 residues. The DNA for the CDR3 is TGTGCCAGCAGCTTAAGGTCCGACTCTGAGCAGTTCTTC. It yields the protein CASSLRSDSEQFF.

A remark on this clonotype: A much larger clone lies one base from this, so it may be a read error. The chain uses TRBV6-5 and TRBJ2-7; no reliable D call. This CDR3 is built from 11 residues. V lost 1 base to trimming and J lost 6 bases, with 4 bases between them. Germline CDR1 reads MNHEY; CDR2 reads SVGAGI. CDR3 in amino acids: CASSYLSEQYF. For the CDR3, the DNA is TGTGCCAGCAGTTACTTGAGCGAGCAGTACTTC.

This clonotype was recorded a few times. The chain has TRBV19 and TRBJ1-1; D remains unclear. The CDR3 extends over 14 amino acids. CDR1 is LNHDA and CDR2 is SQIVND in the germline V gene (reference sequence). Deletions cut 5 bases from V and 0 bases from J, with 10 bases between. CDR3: CASSGLALNTEAFF. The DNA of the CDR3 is TGTGCCAGTAGTGGGCTGGCACTGAACACTGAAGCTTTCTTT.

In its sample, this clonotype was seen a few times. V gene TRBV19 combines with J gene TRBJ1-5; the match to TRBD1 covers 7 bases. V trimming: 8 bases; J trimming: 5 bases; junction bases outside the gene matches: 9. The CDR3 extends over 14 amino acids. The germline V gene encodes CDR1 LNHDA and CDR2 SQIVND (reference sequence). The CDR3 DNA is TGTGCCAGTGGGCGCCAGGGGGAAGATCAGCCCCAGCATTTT. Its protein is CASGRQGEDQPQHF.

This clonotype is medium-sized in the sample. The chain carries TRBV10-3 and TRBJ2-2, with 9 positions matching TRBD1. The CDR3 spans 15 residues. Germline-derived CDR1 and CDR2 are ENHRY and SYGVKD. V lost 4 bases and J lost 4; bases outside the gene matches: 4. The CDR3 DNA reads TGTGCCATCAGTGTCCAGACAGGGGGCACCGGGGAGCTGTTTTTT. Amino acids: CAISVQTGGTGELFF.

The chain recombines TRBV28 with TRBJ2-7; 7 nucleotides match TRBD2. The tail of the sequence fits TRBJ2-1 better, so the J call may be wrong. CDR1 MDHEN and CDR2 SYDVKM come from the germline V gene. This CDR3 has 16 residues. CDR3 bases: TGTGCCAGCAGTTCACTGACGGCGGGGGCCTACAATGAGCAGTTCTTC. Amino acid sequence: CASSSLTAGAYNEQFF.

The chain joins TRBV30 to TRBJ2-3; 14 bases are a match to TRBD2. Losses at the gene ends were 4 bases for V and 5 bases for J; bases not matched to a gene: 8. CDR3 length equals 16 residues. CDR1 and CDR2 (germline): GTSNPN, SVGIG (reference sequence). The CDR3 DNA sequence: TGTGCCTGGAATCTGGGACTAGCGGGAGTGCAAGATACGCAGTATTTT. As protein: CAWNLGLAGVQDTQYF.

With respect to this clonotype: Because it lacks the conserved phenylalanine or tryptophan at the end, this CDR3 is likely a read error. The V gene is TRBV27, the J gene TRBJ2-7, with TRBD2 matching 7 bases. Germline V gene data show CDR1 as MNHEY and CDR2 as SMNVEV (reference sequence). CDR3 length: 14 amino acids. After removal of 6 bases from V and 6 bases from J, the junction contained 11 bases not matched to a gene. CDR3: CASRPPAGWGEQYS. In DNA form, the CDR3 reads TGTGCCAGCAGGCCCCCAGCGGGATGGGGCGAGCAGTACTCC.

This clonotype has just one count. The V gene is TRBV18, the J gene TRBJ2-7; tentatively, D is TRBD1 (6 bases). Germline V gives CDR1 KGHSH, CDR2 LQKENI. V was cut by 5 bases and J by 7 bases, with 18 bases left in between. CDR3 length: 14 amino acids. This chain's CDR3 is CASSGRTGRGEQYF. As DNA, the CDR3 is TGTGCCAGCTCAGGACGCACAGGGCGCGGGGAGCAGTACTTC.

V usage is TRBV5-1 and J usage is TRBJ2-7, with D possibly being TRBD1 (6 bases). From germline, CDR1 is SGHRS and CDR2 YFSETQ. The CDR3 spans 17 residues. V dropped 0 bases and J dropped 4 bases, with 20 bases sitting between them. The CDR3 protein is CASSLVYSGAGEYEQYF. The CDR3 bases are TGCGCCAGCAGCTTGGTTTATAGTGGGGCAGGGGAGTACGAGCAGTACTTC.

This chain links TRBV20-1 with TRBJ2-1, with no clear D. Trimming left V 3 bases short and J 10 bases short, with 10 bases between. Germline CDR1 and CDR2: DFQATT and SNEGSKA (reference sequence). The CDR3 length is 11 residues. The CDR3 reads CSASKGREQFF. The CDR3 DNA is TGCAGTGCTAGCAAGGGCCGCGAGCAGTTCTTC.

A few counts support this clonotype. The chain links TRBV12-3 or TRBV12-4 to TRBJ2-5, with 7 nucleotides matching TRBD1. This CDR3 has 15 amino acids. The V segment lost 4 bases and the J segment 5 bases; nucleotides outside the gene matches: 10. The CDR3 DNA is TGTGCCAGCAGTTCCCCGTTAGGGGGCGGTGAGACCCAGTACTTC. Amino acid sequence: CASSSPLGGGETQYF.

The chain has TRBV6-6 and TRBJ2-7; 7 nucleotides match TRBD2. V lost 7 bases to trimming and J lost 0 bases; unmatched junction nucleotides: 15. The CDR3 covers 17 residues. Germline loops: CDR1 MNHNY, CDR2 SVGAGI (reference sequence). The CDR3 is CASTQHPSGLSSYEQYF. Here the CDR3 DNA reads TGTGCCAGCACCCAACATCCTAGCGGCCTTTCCTCCTACGAGCAGTACTTC.

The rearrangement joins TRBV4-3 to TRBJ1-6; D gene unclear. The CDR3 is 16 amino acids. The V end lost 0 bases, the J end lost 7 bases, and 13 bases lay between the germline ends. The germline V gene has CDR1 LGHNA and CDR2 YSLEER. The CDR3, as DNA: TGCGCCAGCAGCCAAGAATTGCGGAGTGGGAATTCACCCCTCCACTTT. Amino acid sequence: CASSQELRSGNSPLHF.

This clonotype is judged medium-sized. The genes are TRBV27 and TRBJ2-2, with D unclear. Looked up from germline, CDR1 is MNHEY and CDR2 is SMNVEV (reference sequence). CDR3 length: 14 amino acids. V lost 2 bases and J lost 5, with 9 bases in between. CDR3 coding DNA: TGTGCCAGCAGTTTAGCCCCCGAGACCGGGGAGCTGTTTTTT. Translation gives CASSLAPETGELFF.

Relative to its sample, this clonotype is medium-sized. The CDR3 DNA follows: TGTGCCTGGACCGCAACGGTCGTGGGCAGCGCCAACGAGCAGTACTTC. Protein product: CAWTATVVGSANEQYF. This chain connects TRBV30 to TRBJ2-7, with D uncertain. Trimming stripped 4 bases from V and 5 bases from J, with 24 bases between. Germline V lookup: CDR1 GTSNPN, CDR2 SVGIG (reference sequence). The CDR3 consists of 16 residues.

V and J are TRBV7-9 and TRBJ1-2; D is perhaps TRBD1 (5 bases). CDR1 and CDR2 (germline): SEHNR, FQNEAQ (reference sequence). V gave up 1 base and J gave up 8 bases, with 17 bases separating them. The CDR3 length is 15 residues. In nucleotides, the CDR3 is TGTGCCAGCAGCTTAGGGGGCAGTCCTATTGAGGGCTACACCTTC. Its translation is CASSLGGSPIEGYTF.

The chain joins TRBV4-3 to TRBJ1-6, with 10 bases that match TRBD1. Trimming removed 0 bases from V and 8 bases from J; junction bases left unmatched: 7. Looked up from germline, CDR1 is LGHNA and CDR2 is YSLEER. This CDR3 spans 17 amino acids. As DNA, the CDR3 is TGCGCCAGCAGCCAAGAGAGTGTGGACAGGGGGTATTCACCCCTCCACTTT. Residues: CASSQESVDRGYSPLHF.

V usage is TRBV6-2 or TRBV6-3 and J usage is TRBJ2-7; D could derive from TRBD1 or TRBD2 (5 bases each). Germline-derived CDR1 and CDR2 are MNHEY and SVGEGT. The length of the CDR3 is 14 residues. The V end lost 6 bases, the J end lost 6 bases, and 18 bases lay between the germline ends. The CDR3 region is CASSRPGTGSEQYF. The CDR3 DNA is TGTGCCAGCAGCCGGCCCGGGACCGGATCCGAGCAGTACTTC.

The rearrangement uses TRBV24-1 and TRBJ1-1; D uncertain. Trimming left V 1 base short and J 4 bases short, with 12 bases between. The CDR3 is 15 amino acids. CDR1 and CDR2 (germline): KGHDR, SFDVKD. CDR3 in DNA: TGTGCCACCAGTGATTTTGGTCCTCGCGGCACTGAAGCTTTCTTT. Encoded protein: CATSDFGPRGTEAFF.

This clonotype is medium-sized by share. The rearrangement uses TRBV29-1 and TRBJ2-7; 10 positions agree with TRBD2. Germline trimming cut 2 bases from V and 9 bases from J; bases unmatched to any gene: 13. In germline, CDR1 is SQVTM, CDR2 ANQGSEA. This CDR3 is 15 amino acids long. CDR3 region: CSVERTSLAGARQYF. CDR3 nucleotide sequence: TGCAGCGTTGAAAGGACATCCCTAGCGGGAGCTAGGCAGTACTTC.